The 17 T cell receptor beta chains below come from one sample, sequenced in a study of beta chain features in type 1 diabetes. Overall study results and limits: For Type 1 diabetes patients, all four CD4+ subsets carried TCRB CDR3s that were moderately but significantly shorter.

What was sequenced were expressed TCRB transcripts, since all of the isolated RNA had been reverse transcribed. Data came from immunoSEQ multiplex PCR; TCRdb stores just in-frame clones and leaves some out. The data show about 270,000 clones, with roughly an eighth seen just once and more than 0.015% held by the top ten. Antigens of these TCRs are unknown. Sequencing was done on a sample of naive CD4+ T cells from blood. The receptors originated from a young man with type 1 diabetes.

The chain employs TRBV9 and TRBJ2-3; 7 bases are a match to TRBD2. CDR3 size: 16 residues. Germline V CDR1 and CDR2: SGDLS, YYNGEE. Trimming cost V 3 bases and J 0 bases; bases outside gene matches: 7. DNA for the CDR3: TGTGCCAGCAGCGCAATAGCGGGTGTAAGCACAGATACGCAGTATTTT. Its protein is CASSAIAGVSTDTQYF.

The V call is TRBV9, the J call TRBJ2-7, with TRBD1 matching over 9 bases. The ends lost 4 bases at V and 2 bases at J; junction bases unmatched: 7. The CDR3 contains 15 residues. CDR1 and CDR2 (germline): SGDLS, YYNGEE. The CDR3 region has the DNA TGTGCCAGCAGCCCGGGGACAGGGACTACCTACGAGCAGTACTTC. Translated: CASSPGTGTTYEQYF.

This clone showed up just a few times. The CDR3 loop reads CASSEQGYEQYF. CDR3 in DNA: TGTGCCAGCAGTGAACAGGGATACGAGCAGTACTTC. This chain uses TRBV25-1 with TRBJ2-7; D might be TRBD1 (5 bases). The CDR3 spans 12 residues. The germline V gene encodes CDR1 MGHDK and CDR2 SYGVNS. Trimming shortened V by 2 bases and J by 4 bases, and 6 bases separated the two germline ends.

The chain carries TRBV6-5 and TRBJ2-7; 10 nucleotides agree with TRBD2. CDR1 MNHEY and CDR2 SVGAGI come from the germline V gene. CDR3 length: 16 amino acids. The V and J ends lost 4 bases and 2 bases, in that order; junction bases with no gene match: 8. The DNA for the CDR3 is TGTGCCAGCAGTTTGACCGGGACTAGCGTTACCTACGAGCAGTACTTC. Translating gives CASSLTGTSVTYEQYF.

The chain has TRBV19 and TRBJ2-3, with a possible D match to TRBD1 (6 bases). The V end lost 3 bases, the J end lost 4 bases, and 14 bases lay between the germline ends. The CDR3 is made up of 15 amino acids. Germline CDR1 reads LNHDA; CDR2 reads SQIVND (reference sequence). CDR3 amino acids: CASSMGAIKADTQYF. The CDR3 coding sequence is TGTGCCAGTAGTATGGGGGCCATAAAAGCAGATACGCAGTATTTT.

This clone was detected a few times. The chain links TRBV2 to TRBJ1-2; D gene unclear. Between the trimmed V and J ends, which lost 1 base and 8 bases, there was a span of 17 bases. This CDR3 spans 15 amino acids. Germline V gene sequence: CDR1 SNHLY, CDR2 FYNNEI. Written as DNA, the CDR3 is TGTGCCAGCAGTGAAGAGGAGGCCGGGCGGCGAGGCTACACCTTC. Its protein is CASSEEEAGRRGYTF.

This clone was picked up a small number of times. CDR3 nucleotides: TGTGCCAGCAGCTTAGTGGGGACAGGGGGCCGGGAGACCCAGTACTTC. This encodes CASSLVGTGGRETQYF. The chain joins TRBV7-2 to TRBJ2-5; 12 bases agree with TRBD1. J gave up 5 bases and V 1 base, and 5 bases lay outside the gene matches. Per germline, CDR1 SGHTA and CDR2 FQGNSA. CDR3 length equals 16 residues.

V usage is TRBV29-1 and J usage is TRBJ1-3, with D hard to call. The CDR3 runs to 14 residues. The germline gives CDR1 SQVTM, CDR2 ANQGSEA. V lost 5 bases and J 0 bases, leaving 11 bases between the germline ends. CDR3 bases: TGCAGCGTTTGGGAGCGATCCTCTGGAAACACCATATATTTT. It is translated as CSVWERSSGNTIYF.

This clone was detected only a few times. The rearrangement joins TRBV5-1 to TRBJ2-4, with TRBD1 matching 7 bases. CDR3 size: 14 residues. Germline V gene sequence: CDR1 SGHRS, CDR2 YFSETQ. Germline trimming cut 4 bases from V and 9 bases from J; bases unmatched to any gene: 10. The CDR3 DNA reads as TGCGCCAGCAGCGCGTCGACAGGGATTACCATTCAGTACTTC. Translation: CASSASTGITIQYF.

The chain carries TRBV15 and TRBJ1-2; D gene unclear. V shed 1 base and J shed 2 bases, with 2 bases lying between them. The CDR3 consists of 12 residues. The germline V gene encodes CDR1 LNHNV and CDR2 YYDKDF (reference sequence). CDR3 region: CATSRVNYGYTF. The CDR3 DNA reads TGTGCCACCAGCAGAGTAAACTATGGCTACACCTTC.

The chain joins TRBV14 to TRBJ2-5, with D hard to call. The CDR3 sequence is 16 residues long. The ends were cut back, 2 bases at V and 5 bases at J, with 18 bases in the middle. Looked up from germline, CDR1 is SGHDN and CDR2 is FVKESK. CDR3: CASSQFLQNGAETQYF. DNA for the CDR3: TGTGCCAGCAGCCAATTTTTGCAGAACGGAGCGGAGACCCAGTACTTC.

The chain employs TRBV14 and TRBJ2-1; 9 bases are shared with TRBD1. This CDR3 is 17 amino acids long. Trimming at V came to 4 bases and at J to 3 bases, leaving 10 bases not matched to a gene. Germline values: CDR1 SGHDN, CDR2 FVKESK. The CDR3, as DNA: TGTGCCAGCAGCCGCACAGGGGGCAATTCATTCTACAATGAGCAGTTCTTC. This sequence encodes CASSRTGGNSFYNEQFF. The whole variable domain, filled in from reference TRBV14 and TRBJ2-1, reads EAGVTQFPSHSVIEKGQTVTLRCDPISGHDNLYWYRRVMGKEIKFLLHFVKESKQDESGMPNNRFLAERTGGTYSTLKVQPAELEDSGVYFCASSRTGGNSFYNEQFFGPGTRLTVL.

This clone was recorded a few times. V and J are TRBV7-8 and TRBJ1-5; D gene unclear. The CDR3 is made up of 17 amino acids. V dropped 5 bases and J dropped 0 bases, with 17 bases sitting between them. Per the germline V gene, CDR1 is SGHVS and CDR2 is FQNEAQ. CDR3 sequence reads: CASSPGRGLYSNQPQHF. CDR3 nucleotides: TGTGCCAGCAGCCCAGGACGGGGTCTCTATAGCAATCAGCCCCAGCATTTT.

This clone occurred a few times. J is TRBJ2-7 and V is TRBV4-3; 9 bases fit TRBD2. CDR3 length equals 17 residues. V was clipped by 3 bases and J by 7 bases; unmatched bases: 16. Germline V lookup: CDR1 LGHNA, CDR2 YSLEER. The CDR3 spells CASSQDVGLAVMSEQYF. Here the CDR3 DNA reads TGCGCCAGCAGCCAGGATGTGGGACTAGCAGTAATGTCGGAGCAGTACTTC.

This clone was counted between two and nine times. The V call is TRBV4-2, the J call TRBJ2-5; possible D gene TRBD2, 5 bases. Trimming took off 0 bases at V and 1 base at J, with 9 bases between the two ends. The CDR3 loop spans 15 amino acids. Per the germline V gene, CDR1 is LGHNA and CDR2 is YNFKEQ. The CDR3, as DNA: TGTGCCAGCAGCCAAGAGGCCCGGGGCCAAGAGACCCAGTACTTC. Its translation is CASSQEARGQETQYF.

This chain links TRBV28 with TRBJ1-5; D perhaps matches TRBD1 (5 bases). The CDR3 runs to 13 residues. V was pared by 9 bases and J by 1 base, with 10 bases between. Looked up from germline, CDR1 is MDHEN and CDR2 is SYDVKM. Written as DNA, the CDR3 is TGTGCCAGTGTACAGGCCAGCAATCAGCCCCAGCATTTT. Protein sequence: CASVQASNQPQHF.

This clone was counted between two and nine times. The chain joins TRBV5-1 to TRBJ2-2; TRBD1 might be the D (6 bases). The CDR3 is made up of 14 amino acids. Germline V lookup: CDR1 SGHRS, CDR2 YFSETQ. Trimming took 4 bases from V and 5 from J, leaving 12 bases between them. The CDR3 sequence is CASSQTGLTGELFF. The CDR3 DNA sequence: TGCGCCAGCAGCCAGACAGGCTTAACCGGGGAGCTGTTTTTT.